This TCR beta chain was recovered during a study of shared clonotypes between healthy human individuals. Trimming removed 5 bases from V and 0 bases from J, with 11 bases in between. This CDR3 contains 16 residues. From germline, CDR1 is SGHTA and CDR2 FQGTGA. Sequencing used immunoSEQ multiplex PCR; TCRdb keeps in-frame clones, though not all of them. The sample carries millions of clones, 90% to 95% recorded once. The TCR was taken from a man aged 18 to 29 in good health. The chain links TRBV7-3 to TRBJ2-6; D might be TRBD2 (6 bases). Source material: naive CD4+ T cells sorted from blood. Described subset: CD45RA+ positively selected. The CDR3 reads CASSPGLFSGANVLTF. The CDR3 nucleotides read TGTGCCAGCAGCCCCGGACTATTCTCTGGGGCCAACGTCCTGACTTTC.